The next 20 T cell receptor beta chains were all read from a single sample in a study of vaccination effects on CD4 cells after COVID-19. Their recognized antigens are unknown. Viral peptide pool expansion of antigen-specific CD4+ T cells preceded sequencing in the ViraFEST assay. With 10 days of culture completed, CD4+ T cells were isolated. The method was immunoSEQ multiplex PCR; TCRdb's version includes in-frame clones alone and lacks a portion of them. This sample has roughly 61,000 clones; 81% occur once, and the top ten carry about 2.4%. The sample here was CD4+ T cells from PBMCs cultured with HCoV-229E spike peptides, taken before COVID-19 vaccination. The receptors were sampled from a human donor who received a COVID-19 vaccine.

The chain is built from TRBV5-1 and TRBJ2-1, with 7 bases that match TRBD2. Germline V gene data show CDR1 as SGHRS and CDR2 as YFSETQ. This CDR3 spans 16 amino acids. Unmatched junction bases numbered 7, after V lost 1 base and J lost 3 bases. The CDR3 DNA is TGCGCCAGCAGCTTGAGACTAGCCGGGAACTACAATGAGCAGTTCTTC. Its protein is CASSLRLAGNYNEQFF.

This clone appeared a few times. The rearrangement joins TRBV19 to TRBJ2-3; a possible D gene is TRBD2 (6 bases). Germline values: CDR1 LNHDA, CDR2 SQIVND (reference sequence). Trimming left V 3 bases short and J 4 bases short, with 17 bases between. CDR3 length: 16 residues. The CDR3 DNA is TGTGCCAGTAGTATTTTGGGTCGAAGGGAGGCAGATACGCAGTATTTT. Protein sequence: CASSILGRREADTQYF.

This sequence joins TRBV4-1 and TRBJ1-5, with 7 bases that match TRBD1. The trim removed 1 base at V and 3 bases at J, leaving 6 bases unmatched. The germline CDR1 and CDR2 sequences are MGHRA and YSYEKL. This CDR3 is built from 16 residues. The CDR3 nucleotides read TGCGCCAGCAGCCAAGCGTGGGACAGTGACAATCAGCCCCAGCATTTT. It is translated as CASSQAWDSDNQPQHF.

The chain combines TRBV10-1 with TRBJ2-7, with unresolved D. V dropped 3 bases and J dropped 2 bases, with 8 bases sitting between them. This CDR3 comprises 13 residues. CDR1 is WNHNN and CDR2 is SYGVQD in the germline V gene (reference sequence). The chain's CDR3 is CASSEELPYEQYV. As DNA, the CDR3 is TGCGCCAGCAGTGAAGAACTTCCCTACGAGCAGTACGTC.

The V and J genes are TRBV19 and TRBJ1-4, with TRBD1 matching over 7 bases. The germline CDR1 and CDR2 sequences are LNHDA and SQIVND (reference sequence). The CDR3 covers 17 residues. V lost 1 base, J lost 6 bases, and 11 bases stayed unmatched. CDR3 loop: CASSIVRGPASDEKLFF. CDR3 DNA sequence: TGTGCCAGTAGTATAGTAAGGGGGCCGGCATCCGATGAAAAACTGTTTTTT. Together with reference TRBV19 and TRBJ1-4, the CDR3 gives the full variable domain: DGGITQSPKYLFRKEGQNVTLSCEQNLNHDAMYWYRQDPGQGLRLIYYSQIVNDFQKGDIAEGYSVSREKKESFPLTVTSAQKNPTAFYLCASSIVRGPASDEKLFFGSGTQLSVL.

The rearrangement links TRBV11-3 to TRBJ2-3; D possibly matches TRBD1 or TRBD2 (5 bases each). Trimming took off 5 bases at V and 3 bases at J, with 9 bases between the two ends. This CDR3 region has 13 residues. CDR1 is SGHNT and CDR2 is YENEEA in the germline V gene. This CDR3 is CASSRGQTDTQYF. As DNA, the CDR3 is TGTGCCAGCAGCCGGGGCCAGACAGATACGCAGTATTTT.

The rearrangement uses TRBV7-3 and TRBJ2-1; D gene uncertain. With 3 bases removed from V and 7 bases from J, the gap between germline ends came to 10 bases. Germline loops: CDR1 SGHTA, CDR2 FQGTGA. The CDR3 is 13 residues long. The CDR3 bases are TGTGCCAGCAGCTTCTCACGGATTAATGAGCAGTTCTTC. Translating gives CASSFSRINEQFF. Variable domain in full (rest from reference TRBV7-3 and TRBJ2-1): GAGVSQTPSNKVTEKGKYVELRCDPISGHTALYWYRQSLGQGPEFLIYFQGTGAADDSGLPNDRFFAVRPEGSVSTLKIQRTERGDSAVYLCASSFSRINEQFFGPGTRLTVL.

This chain links TRBV7-3 with TRBJ2-3; a weak D match, TRBD1 (6 bases). The CDR3 has 12 amino acids. Germline CDR1 SGHTA, CDR2 FQGTGA. V shed 0 bases and J shed 8 bases, with 6 bases lying between them. The CDR3 reads CASSLTGGTQYF. The CDR3 DNA reads TGTGCCAGCAGCTTAACAGGGGGTACGCAGTATTTT.

This chain joins TRBV12-3 or TRBV12-4 and TRBJ2-5; D ambiguous. This CDR3 is built from 12 residues. V was pared by 5 bases and J by 6 bases, with 10 bases between. The CDR3 spells CASSRTLKTQYF. Written as DNA, the CDR3 is TGTGCCAGCAGTAGGACCTTGAAGACCCAGTACTTC.

V is TRBV9 and J is TRBJ1-1, with 9 positions matching TRBD1. The germline V gene has CDR1 SGDLS and CDR2 YYNGEE. CDR3 length: 14 amino acids. The ends lost 3 bases at V and 8 bases at J; junction bases unmatched: 8. CDR3 sequence reads: CASSAWSGTGEAFF. DNA of the CDR3: TGTGCCAGCAGCGCGTGGTCGGGGACAGGGGAAGCTTTCTTT.

The chain uses TRBV19 and TRBJ2-7, with 13 bases aligning to TRBD2. CDR1 and CDR2 from the germline V gene are LNHDA and SQIVND (reference sequence). The CDR3 is 19 amino acids. V lost 7 bases and J lost 5; bases outside the gene matches: 20. As DNA, the CDR3 is TGTGCCAGTACCCCATCCGGGACTAGCGGGGTTCCCGGATCCCACGAGCAGTACGTC. Protein: CASTPSGTSGVPGSHEQYV.

This clone was counted between two and nine times. The chain has TRBV18 and TRBJ1-3; 7 bases agree with TRBD1. The germline gives CDR1 KGHSH, CDR2 LQKENI. Losses at the gene ends were 0 bases for V and 0 bases for J; bases not matched to a gene: 5. The CDR3 has 17 amino acids. The CDR3 protein is CASSPPVGTDSGNTIYF. The CDR3 region has the DNA TGTGCCAGCTCACCACCGGTCGGGACAGACTCTGGAAACACCATATATTTT.

This chain joins TRBV9 and TRBJ2-5; 9 bases are shared with TRBD1. Losses at the gene ends were 3 bases for V and 2 bases for J; bases not matched to a gene: 2. The germline CDR1 and CDR2 sequences are SGDLS and YYNGEE. The CDR3 is 14 residues long. The CDR3 bases are TGTGCCAGCAGCGCGGGACAGGGACAAGAGACCCAGTACTTC. Its translation: CASSAGQGQETQYF.

In its sample, this clone was seen a few times. The V call is TRBV24-1, the J call TRBJ1-4; 8 nucleotides line up with TRBD1. Germline CDR1 reads KGHDR; CDR2 reads SFDVKD. V trimming: 4 bases; J trimming: 7 bases; junction bases outside the gene matches: 7. This CDR3 region has 15 residues. For the CDR3, the DNA is TGTGCCACCAGTGACGCAGGGGGCAGACCTGAAAAACTGTTTTTT. Protein: CATSDAGGRPEKLFF.

The V and J genes are TRBV4-3 and TRBJ1-2, with no clear D. Germline CDR1 LGHNA, CDR2 YSLEER. V was cut by 3 bases and J by 3 bases, with 11 bases left in between. CDR3 length: 14 amino acids. The CDR3 DNA reads as TGCGCCAGCAGCCAGTTCCTCCGAGACTATGGCTACACCTTC. Amino acid sequence: CASSQFLRDYGYTF.

On this clone: Other DNA sequences in this sample translate to the same CDR3. The chain links TRBV10-1 to TRBJ2-1; 7 positions agree with TRBD2. The CDR3 has 13 amino acids. V dropped 6 bases and J dropped 3; count of bases not matched to a gene: 2. Germline values: CDR1 WNHNN, CDR2 SYGVQD (reference sequence). The DNA of the CDR3 is TGCGCCAGCAGCGGGGGGAGCTACAATGAGCAGTTCTTC. This translates into CASSGGSYNEQFF.

The chain uses TRBV24-1 and TRBJ1-5; D uncertain. V was cut by 5 bases and J by 2 bases, with 15 bases left in between. The CDR3 is 16 amino acids. CDR1 is KGHDR and CDR2 is SFDVKD in the germline V gene. In DNA form, the CDR3 reads TGTGCCACCAGTGGTCCCTCGGGGAAGGGCAATCAGCCCCAGCATTTT. Translation: CATSGPSGKGNQPQHF.

V gene TRBV24-1 combines with J gene TRBJ2-3; 10 bases agree with TRBD2. Germline V gene lookup returns CDR1 KGHDR and CDR2 SFDVKD. The trim removed 4 bases at V and 3 bases at J, leaving 9 bases unmatched. CDR3 length: 17 residues. The CDR3 nucleotides are TGTGCCACCAGTGACATCGCCTGGACTAGCGGTACAGATACGCAGTATTTT. Protein: CATSDIAWTSGTDTQYF.

This chain connects TRBV10-2 to TRBJ1-5; TRBD1 might be the D (5 bases). Trimming took 8 bases from V and 1 from J, leaving 15 bases between them. CDR3 size: 15 residues. Germline-derived CDR1 and CDR2 are WSHSY and SAAADI. The CDR3 region is CASSDGAVSNQPQHF. CDR3 nucleotide sequence: TGCGCCAGCTCAGATGGGGCGGTCAGCAATCAGCCCCAGCATTTT.

The chain links TRBV10-2 to TRBJ1-2; 9 bases match TRBD1. The V gene end was trimmed by 8 bases and the J gene end by 2 bases; junction bases not matched to a gene: 9. This CDR3 has 15 amino acids. The germline V gene has CDR1 WSHSY and CDR2 SAAADI. CDR3 nucleotide sequence: TGCGCCAGCGCGGGACAGGGTGGCCAGAACTATGGCTACACCTTC. Translation gives CASAGQGGQNYGYTF.